This is a list of T cell receptor beta chains from one sample in a study of graft-versus-host responses after intestinal transplantation. Their cognate antigens are unknown. Repertoires were generated with immunoSEQ multiplex PCR, while TCRdb's copy carries only in-frame clones and drops some. This repertoire shows over 85,000 clones, around 93% found once; its top ten account for about 0.5%. Here the sequenced sample was unstimulated CD8+ T cells sorted from spleen or lymph node cells, taken before intestinal transplant. All receptors come from a human donor who received an intestinal transplant. The CDR3 runs from the conserved cysteine through the conserved F or W. D genes are given only for firm matches.

>-|TRBV4-3
CASSQVLVLGGLHNEQFF
>TRBD2|TRBV6-5
CASSYRREVYTGELFF
>-|TRBV27
CASSYKYAYEQFF
>-|TRBV20-1
CSVGFHEQYF
>-|TRBV13
CASSRQVTYEQYF
>-|TRBV9
CASSTSSDSYAQYF
>-|TRBV30
CAWSRGDGSGNTIYF
>-|TRBV9
CASSVGGAPINYGYTF
>-|TRBV4-1
CASSQVGADMNTEAFF
>TRBD2|TRBV7-7
CASSLMAGVYNEQFF
>-|TRBV7-9
CASSPVQGTDTQYF
>-|TRBV5-1
CASSFTGSYEQYF
>-|TRBV5-5
CASSLLYATSTGELFF
>-|TRBV4-3
CASSQSIEFYEQYF
>-|TRBV11-3
CASSLRHPGINYNEQFF
>TRBD2|TRBV29-1
CSVPGAGGETQYF
>TRBD1|TRBV6-4
CASSDAQGADTQYF
>TRBD1|TRBV7-9
CASSTWTGNTGELFF
>-|TRBV12-2
CASRLAVRLAVRFGQYF
>TRBD2|TRBV5-4
CASSLAGGGLSSYEQYF
>TRBD1|TRBV5-1
CASSGSDRGDYEQYF
>TRBD1|TRBV10-1
CASTSRGLDGYTF
>-|TRBV7-9
CASSLDPLEQYF
>TRBD2|TRBV5-4
CASSLGLAANTGELFF
>-|TRBV7-9
CASSSGSQNTGELFF
>-|TRBV9
CASSTGVLYNEQFF
>-|TRBV7-8
CASLGGRKTNEKLFF
>TRBD2|TRBV7-2
CASSLTFGGTYNEQFF
>-|TRBV19
CASTSGTEAFF
>TRBD1|TRBV6-1
CASSEGMTGAGEQYF
>-|TRBV6-1
CASTPSGYEQYF
>-|TRBV4-3
CASSQDREATDTQYF
>TRBD1|TRBV5-6
CASSPSSDRANNYGYTF
>-|TRBV4-1
CASSQDTGPILAKNIQYF
>TRBD2|TRBV27
CASSLGTSGSNEQFF
>-|TRBV13
CASSPKLAYPSNEQFF